This TCR beta chain was retrieved from a study of memory CD4+ T cells and cytomegalovirus serostatus. Study-level points and caveats: Median bootstrapped AUC for CMV status was about 0.94 originally, about 0.9 US-trained. About 40% of the roughly 160 known CMV-associated TCRbeta sequences appeared in CD4+ memory. The CMV-associated TCR signature appears largely within the CD4+ memory repertoire.

Assay: immunoSEQ multiplex PCR; the TCRdb copy retains only in-frame clones and omits some. The sample shows some 95,000 clones, 75% to 85% of them seen only once. The V gene lost 7 bases and the J gene lost 0 bases, with 19 bases spanning the gap. Per germline, CDR1 SQVTM and CDR2 ANQGSEA. The CDR3 totals 16 residues. This clone was detected only once. Its target is unknown. Single viable CD3+CD4+CD8-CD45RO+ cells were sorted as the memory CD4+ T cells. The sample taken for sequencing was memory CD4+ T cells from blood. This chain connects TRBV29-1 to TRBJ2-1, with D uncertain. This receptor was obtained from an adult in good health and CMV-seropositive. The chain's CDR3 is CSANPPTTVSYNEQFF. The CDR3 region has the DNA TGCAGCGCAAACCCCCCTACGACGGTCTCCTACAATGAGCAGTTCTTC.